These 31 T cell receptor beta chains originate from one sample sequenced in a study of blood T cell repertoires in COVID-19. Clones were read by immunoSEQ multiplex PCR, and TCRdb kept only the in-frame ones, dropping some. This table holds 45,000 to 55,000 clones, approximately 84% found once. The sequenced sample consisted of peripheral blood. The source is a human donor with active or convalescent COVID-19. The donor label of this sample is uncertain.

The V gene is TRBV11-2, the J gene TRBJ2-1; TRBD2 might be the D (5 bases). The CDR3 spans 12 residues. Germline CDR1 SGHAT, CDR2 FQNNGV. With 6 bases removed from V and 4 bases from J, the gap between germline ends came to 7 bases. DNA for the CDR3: TGTGCCAGCAGTGAGGGTTACAATGAGCAGTTCTTC. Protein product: CASSEGYNEQFF.

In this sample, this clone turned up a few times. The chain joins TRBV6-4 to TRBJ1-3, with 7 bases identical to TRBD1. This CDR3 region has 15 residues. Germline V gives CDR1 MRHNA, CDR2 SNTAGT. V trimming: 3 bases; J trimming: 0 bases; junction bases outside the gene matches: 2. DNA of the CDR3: TGTGCCAGCAGTGAGACAGGGCCCTCTGGAAACACCATATATTTT. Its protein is CASSETGPSGNTIYF.

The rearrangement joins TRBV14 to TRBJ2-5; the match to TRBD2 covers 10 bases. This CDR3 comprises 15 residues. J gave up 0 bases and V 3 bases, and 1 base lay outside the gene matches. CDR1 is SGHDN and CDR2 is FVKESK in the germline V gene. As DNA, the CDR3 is TGTGCCAGCAGCCATCTAGCGGGGGACCAAGAGACCCAGTACTTC. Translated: CASSHLAGDQETQYF.

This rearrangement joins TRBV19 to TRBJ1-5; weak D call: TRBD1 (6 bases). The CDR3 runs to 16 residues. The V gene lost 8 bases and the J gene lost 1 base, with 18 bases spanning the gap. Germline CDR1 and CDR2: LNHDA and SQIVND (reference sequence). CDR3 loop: CASSPDSWASNQPQHF. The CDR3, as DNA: TGTGCCAGTTCCCCGGACAGTTGGGCGAGCAATCAGCCCCAGCATTTT. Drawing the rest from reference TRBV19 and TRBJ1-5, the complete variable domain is DGGITQSPKYLFRKEGQNVTLSCEQNLNHDAMYWYRQDPGQGLRLIYYSQIVNDFQKGDIAEGYSVSREKKESFPLTVTSAQKNPTAFYLCASSPDSWASNQPQHFGDGTRLSIL.

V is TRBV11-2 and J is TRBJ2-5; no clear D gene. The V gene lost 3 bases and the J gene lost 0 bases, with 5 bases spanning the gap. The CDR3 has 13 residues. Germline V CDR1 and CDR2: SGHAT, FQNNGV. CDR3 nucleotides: TGTGCCAGCAGCTTGTCGTACCAAGAGACCCAGTACTTC. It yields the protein CASSLSYQETQYF.

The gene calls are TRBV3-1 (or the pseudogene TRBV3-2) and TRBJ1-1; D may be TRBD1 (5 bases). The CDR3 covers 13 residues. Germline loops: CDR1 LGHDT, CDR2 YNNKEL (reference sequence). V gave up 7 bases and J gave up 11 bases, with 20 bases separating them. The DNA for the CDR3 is TGTGCCAGCACCCTGGGGGGGTTGACTGGCGCTTTCTTT. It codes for CASTLGGLTGAFF.

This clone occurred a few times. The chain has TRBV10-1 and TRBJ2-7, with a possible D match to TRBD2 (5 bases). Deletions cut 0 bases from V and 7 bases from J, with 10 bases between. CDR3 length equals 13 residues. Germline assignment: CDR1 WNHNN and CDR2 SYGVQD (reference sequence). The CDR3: CASSESGVGEQYF. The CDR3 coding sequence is TGCGCCAGCAGTGAGTCGGGAGTGGGGGAGCAGTACTTC.

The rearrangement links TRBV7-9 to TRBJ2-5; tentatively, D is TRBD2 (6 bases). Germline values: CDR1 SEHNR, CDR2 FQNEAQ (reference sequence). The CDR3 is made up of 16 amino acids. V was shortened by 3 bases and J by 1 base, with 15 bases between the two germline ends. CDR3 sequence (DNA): TGTGCCAGCAGCTTGCCTTGGCGGACTACCCAAGAGACCCAGTACTTC. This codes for CASSLPWRTTQETQYF.

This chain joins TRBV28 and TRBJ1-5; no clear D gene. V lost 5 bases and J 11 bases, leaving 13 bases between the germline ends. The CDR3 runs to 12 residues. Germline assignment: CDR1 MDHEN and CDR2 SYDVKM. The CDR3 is CASSLTVPAQHF. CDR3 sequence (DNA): TGTGCCAGCAGTCTTACAGTGCCGGCCCAGCATTTT.

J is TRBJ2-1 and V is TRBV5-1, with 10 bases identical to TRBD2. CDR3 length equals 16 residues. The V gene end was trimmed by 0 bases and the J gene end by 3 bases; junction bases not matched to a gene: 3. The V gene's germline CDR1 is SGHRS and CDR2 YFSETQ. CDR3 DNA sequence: TGCGCCAGCAGCTTGGCGCTAGCGGGAGACTACAATGAGCAGTTCTTC. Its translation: CASSLALAGDYNEQFF.

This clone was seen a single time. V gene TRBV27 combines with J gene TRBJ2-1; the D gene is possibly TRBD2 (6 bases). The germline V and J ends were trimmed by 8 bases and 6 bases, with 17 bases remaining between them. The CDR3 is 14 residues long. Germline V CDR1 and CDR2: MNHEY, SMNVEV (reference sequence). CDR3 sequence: CASVSLGGINEQFF. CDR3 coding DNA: TGTGCCAGCGTCTCCCTCGGCGGGATCAATGAGCAGTTCTTC.

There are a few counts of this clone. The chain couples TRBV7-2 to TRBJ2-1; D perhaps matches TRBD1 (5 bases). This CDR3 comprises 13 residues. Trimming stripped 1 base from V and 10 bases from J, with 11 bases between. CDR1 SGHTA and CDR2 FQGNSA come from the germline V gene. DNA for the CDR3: TGTGCCAGCAGCTTAGAACAGGTTGGAGAGCAGTTCTTC. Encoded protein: CASSLEQVGEQFF.

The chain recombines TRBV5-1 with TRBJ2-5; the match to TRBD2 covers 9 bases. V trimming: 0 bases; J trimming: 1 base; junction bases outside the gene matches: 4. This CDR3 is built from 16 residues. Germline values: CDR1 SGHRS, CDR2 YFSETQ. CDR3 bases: TGCGCCAGCAGCTTGGGGACTAGCGCGACCCAAGAGACCCAGTACTTC. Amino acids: CASSLGTSATQETQYF.

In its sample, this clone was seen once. The chain's CDR3 is CASSPGFLGTDTQYF. CDR3 nucleotide sequence: TGTGCCAGCAGCCCTGGCTTCCTGGGCACAGATACGCAGTATTTT. This chain joins TRBV3-1 (or the pseudogene TRBV3-2) and TRBJ2-3; D is undetermined. Looked up from germline, CDR1 is LGHDT and CDR2 is YNNKEL (reference sequence). This CDR3 region has 15 residues. V lost 4 bases to trimming and J lost 1 base, with 12 bases between them.

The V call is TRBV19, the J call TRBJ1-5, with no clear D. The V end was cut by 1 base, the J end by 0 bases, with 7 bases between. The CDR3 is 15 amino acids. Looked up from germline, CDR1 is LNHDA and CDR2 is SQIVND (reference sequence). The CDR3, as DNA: TGTGCCAGTAGTATAGGGCATACTAGCAATCAGCCCCAGCATTTT. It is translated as CASSIGHTSNQPQHF.

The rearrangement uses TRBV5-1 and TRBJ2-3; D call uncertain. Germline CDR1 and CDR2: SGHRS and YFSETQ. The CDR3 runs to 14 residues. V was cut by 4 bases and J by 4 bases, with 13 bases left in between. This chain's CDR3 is CASSLRLGSDTQYF. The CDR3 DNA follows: TGCGCCAGCAGCCTACGTCTTGGTTCAGATACGCAGTATTTT.

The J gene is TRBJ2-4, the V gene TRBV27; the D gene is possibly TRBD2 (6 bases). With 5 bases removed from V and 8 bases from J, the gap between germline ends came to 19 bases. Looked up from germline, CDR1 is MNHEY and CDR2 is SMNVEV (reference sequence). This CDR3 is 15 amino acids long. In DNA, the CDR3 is TGTGCCAGCAGTCCACTCGGGGGTTGGGAGGACATTCAGTACTTC. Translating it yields CASSPLGGWEDIQYF.

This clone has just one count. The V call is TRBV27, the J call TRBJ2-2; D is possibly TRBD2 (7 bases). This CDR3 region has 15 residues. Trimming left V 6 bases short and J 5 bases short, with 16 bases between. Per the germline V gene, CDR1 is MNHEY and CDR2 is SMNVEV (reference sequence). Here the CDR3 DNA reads TGTGCCAGCAGCCCTTTGGGGGGGCGGACCGGGGAGCTGTTTTTT. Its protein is CASSPLGGRTGELFF.

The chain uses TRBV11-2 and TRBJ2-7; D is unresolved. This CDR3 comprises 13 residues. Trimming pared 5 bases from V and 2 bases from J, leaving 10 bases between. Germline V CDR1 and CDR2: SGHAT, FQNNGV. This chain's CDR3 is CASSPSVTYEQYF. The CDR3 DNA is TGTGCCAGCAGCCCCTCGGTTACCTACGAGCAGTACTTC.

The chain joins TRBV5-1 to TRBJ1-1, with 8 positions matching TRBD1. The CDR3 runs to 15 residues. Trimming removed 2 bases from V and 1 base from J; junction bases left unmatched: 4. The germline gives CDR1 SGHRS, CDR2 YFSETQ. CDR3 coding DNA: TGCGCCAGCAGCTTCCACAGGGGGAAGAACACTGAAGCTTTCTTT. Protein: CASSFHRGKNTEAFF.

The CDR3 nucleotides are TGTGCCAGCAGCTTTCTCAGCGGAGTGAACACCGGGGAGCTGTTTTTT. This gives the protein CASSFLSGVNTGELFF. The chain combines TRBV7-3 with TRBJ2-2; possibly TRBD2 for D (5 bases). Trimming took off 3 bases at V and 1 base at J, with 12 bases between the two ends. Germline loops: CDR1 SGHTA, CDR2 FQGTGA. The CDR3 contains 16 residues.

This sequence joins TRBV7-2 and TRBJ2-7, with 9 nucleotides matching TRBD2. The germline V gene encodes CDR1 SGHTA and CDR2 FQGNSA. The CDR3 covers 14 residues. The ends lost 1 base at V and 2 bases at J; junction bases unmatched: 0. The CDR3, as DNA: TGTGCCAGCAGCTTAGAGCGGGGGGCCTACGAGCAGTACTTC. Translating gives CASSLERGAYEQYF.

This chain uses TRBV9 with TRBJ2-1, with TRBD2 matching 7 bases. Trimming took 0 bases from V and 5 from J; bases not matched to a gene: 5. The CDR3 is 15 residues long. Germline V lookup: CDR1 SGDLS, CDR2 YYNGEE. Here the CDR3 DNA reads TGTGCCAGCAGCGTAGCCCCTACTAGCGACAATGAGCAGTTCTTC. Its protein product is CASSVAPTSDNEQFF.

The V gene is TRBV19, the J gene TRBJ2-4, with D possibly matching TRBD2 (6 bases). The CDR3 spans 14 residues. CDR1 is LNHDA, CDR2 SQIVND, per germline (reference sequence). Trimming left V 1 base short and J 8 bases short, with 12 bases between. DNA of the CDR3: TGTGCCAGTAGTATAGCGGACTACTTAGACATTCAGTACTTC. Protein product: CASSIADYLDIQYF.

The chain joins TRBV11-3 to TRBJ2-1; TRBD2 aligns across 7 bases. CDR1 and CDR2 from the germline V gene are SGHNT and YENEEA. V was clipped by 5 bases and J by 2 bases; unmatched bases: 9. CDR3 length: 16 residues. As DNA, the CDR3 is TGTGCCAGCAGCCCTCGGACTAGAGGAACCTACAATGAGCAGTTCTTC. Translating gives CASSPRTRGTYNEQFF.

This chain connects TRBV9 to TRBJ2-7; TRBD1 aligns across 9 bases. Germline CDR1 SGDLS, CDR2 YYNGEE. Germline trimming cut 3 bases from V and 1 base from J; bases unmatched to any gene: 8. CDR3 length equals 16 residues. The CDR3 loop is CASSADLGQGSYEQYF. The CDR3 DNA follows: TGTGCCAGCAGCGCCGACTTAGGACAGGGGTCCTACGAGCAGTACTTC.

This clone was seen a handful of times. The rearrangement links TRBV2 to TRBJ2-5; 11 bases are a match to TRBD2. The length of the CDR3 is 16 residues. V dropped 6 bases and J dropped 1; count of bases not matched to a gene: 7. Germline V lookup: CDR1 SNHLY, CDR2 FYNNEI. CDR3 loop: CASRTRTSGPQETQYF. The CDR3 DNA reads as TGTGCCAGCAGAACCAGGACTAGCGGGCCCCAAGAGACCCAGTACTTC.

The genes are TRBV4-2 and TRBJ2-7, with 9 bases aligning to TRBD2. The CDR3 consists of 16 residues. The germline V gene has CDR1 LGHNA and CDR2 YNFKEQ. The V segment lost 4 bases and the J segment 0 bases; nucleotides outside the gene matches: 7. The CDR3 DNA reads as TGTGCCAGCAGCCGCCGACTAGCGGAGAGCTCCTACGAGCAGTACTTC. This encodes CASSRRLAESSYEQYF.

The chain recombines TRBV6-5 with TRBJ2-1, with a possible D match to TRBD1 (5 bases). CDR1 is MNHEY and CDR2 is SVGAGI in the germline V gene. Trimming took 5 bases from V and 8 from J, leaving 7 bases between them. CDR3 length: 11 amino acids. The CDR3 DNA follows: TGTGCCAGCAGTCAGGGTGATGAGCAGTTCTTC. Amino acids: CASSQGDEQFF.

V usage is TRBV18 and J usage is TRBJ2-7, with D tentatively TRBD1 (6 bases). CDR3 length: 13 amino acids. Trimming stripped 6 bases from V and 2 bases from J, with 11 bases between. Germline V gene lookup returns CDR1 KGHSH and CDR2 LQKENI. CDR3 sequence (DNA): TGTGCCAGCTCGAAGGACAGAACCTACGAGCAGTACTTC. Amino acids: CASSKDRTYEQYF.

CDR3: CASRSDTSGNTIYF. CDR3 nucleotide sequence: TGTGCCAGCAGGTCGGACACCTCTGGAAACACCATATATTTT. This chain links TRBV2 with TRBJ1-3; possibly TRBD1 for D (5 bases). The CDR3 runs to 14 residues. V lost 6 bases and J 0 bases, leaving 9 bases between the germline ends. The germline V gene has CDR1 SNHLY and CDR2 FYNNEI.